The present T cell receptor (beta chain) was sequenced within a study of blood T cells in healthy people across ages (dated by TCRdb to between 2014 and 2017). Notes on the research overall: In model experiments, roughly one uniquely barcoded TCR beta cDNA molecule per two T cells was captured by template switching. Using the same blood draw, the study looked at two additional independent replicas of 1 million unique cDNA reads for two donors, one aged 18 to 30 and the other aged 80 or older. The donors were divided into four age groups: young (average around 17 years), middle-aged (approximately 39), aged (approximately 59) and long-lived (about 84). To track age-related changes in TCR beta repertoire diversity, the study relied on deep sequencing normalized with unique cDNA molecular identifiers. To avoid experimental bias, donors of different ages were distributed randomly across sequencing lanes.

This clonotype has more than one count but fewer than ten. It has no known antigen specificity. No much larger clone exists at a distance of one base, and base qualities are not known. To prepare the library, 5' RACE was applied. The data were produced on an Illumina HiSeq 2500. A second PCR of 7 to 11 cycles was performed with a sample-barcoded 5' primer and a J-beta primer mix. A unique molecular identifier was introduced onto each TCR beta cDNA molecule by a template-switch 5' adaptor carrying 12 random nucleotides. Each sample yielded at least 3 million CDR3-containing paired-end reads. First-strand cDNA synthesis was performed from all RNA using the Mint cDNA synthesis kit, with priming by a TRBC-specific oligonucleotide. Following uracil-DNA glycosylase treatment, all cDNA underwent a first 18-cycle PCR with the universal primers M1SS and BC2_uni_R. The paper's processing steps were these. For normalization, 1 million high-quality reads were randomly selected from each sample, with every read carrying a distinct molecular identifier. Reads with shared molecular identifiers were discarded instead of being binned into consensus sequences. MiTCR, set to a Q25 quality threshold and the strictest error-elimination algorithm, was used for CDR3 identification, clonotype clustering and error correction. Lower-bound total TCR beta diversity was estimated with a nonparametric unseen species model using Euler transformation. TCRdb handled the public reads itself, with Q25 trimming in fastp and clone calling in MiXCR, and kept productive beta chains. Each CDR3 protein gets just one entry, which takes the most common genes and DNA from the rows behind it. The V and J calls were not made by the authors but by TCRdb's processing. Here the sample has roughly 700,000 distinct CDR3 sequences; roughly 30% occur a single time. Just over 15% of the sample is in the top ten clones.

The donors were roughly 39 Caucasian individuals from Russia, aged roughly 6 to 100 years, who were systemically healthy. Around 10 milliliters of peripheral blood were collected from each donor into EDTA-treated Vacutainer tubes. PBMCs were isolated by Ficoll-Paque density-gradient centrifugation, with at least 7 million obtained per sample. Trizol reagent was used to extract total RNA from PBMCs, with at least 5 micrograms per sample. Naive CD45RAhigh/CD27high T cell percentages were measured by flow cytometry on a PBMC aliquot from every donor. Summary of the overall study and its limitations: The long-lived group showed more naive CD4+ T cells, fewer expanded clones and increased TCR diversity than the aged group, suggesting age selection. Estimates of total diversity based on one million sequenced T cells were regarded as lower bounds and as underestimates. Conclusive comparison of naive and antigen-experienced compartments was prevented by the profiling of bulk unsorted PBMCs. A strong correlation was found between observed TCR beta diversity and the percentage of naive T cells measured by flow cytometry. Observed TCR beta diversity per million T cells fell roughly linearly with age, and a significant reduction was already apparent by age roughly 40. Because donor CMV infection status was unknown, age-related changes in expanded clonotypes were potentially confounded.

Including the terminal cysteine and phenylalanine, the CDR3 comprises 15 residues. CDR3 DNA only is kept here, 45 bases in frame from base 1. V is shortened by 5 bases, J by 5 bases, and the region joining them spans 18 bases. From a lookup of the germline V gene (reference sequence), CDR1 and CDR2 are DFQATT and SNEGSKA. The rearranged segments are TRBV20-1 and TRBJ2-2; the D element might be TRBD1 or TRBD2, as each aligns at 6 bases. The sequenced sample was blood. The source of this sequence is a woman at least 80 years old in good health. Donor details come from another sample of the same person, matched by shared clones. The CDR3 in this case is CSAQRGEWVTGELFF. DNA sequence: TGCAGTGCTCAAAGGGGGGAGTGGGTAACCGGGGAGCTGTTTTTT.